These T cell receptor beta chains were read from a single sample in a study of blood T cell repertoires in COVID-19. The method was immunoSEQ multiplex PCR; TCRdb's version includes in-frame clones alone and lacks a portion of them. The sample includes some 400,000 clones, around 87% of them seen just once. The specimen sequenced was PBMCs or T cells enriched from blood (not recorded which). The receptors were gathered from a man aged 25-45 years who had recovered from COVID-19. Both conserved end residues are part of each CDR3. A D gene is named only where the DNA matches it firmly. A clone size is listed for some rows: how often the clone was seen (once, few, many), or a class if it is expanded.

j_call clone_size d_call v_call cdr3_length cdr3_nt cdr3_aa
TRBJ1-5 . TRBD1 TRBV20-1 11 TGCAGTGCCCCCCTGGGACAGACCCAGCATTTT CSAPLGQTQHF
TRBJ2-1 . . TRBV29-1 10 TGCAGCGCCCAGATAAATGAGCAGTTCTTC CSAQINEQFF
TRBJ2-7 few TRBD1 TRBV7-9 16 TGTGCCAGCAGCTTAGTAGTTGGAGACAGGGCCTACGAGCAGTACTTC CASSLVVGDRAYEQYF
TRBJ1-2 . . TRBV19 12 TGTGCCAGTAGTGCACTCAGCGATGGCTACACCTTC CASSALSDGYTF
TRBJ1-6 . TRBD1 TRBV19 15 TGTGCCAGTAGAACGGGGACAGTGGGCTATTCACCCCTCCACTTT CASRTGTVGYSPLHF
TRBJ1-6 . . TRBV30 15 TGTGCCTGGACGGCAGTTCTGGGACTTTCGGCACCCCTCCACTTT CAWTAVLGLSAPLHF
TRBJ2-1 . . TRBV11-3 15 TGTGCCAGCAGCCTCATGGCGGGGGCGGACAATGAGCAGTTCTTC CASSLMAGADNEQFF
TRBJ1-6 . . TRBV27 12 TGTGCCAGCAGACCCGGTAATTCACCCCTCCACTTT CASRPGNSPLHF
TRBJ2-7 few TRBD1 TRBV7-3 14 TGTGCCAGCAGCTTAAGAGGCAGGGGGACCGAGCAGTACTTC CASSLRGRGTEQYF
TRBJ1-2 . TRBD1 TRBV10-3 12 TGTGCCATCACGGACGGACAGGGACGATACACCTTC CAITDGQGRYTF
TRBJ2-2 . . TRBV27 13 TGTGCCAGCGTTAACAGGGTCACCGGGGAGCTGTTTTTT CASVNRVTGELFF
TRBJ2-3 . TRBD2 TRBV7-6 17 TGTGCCAGCAGCTTAGCGTTTGCGGGGGGAAACACAGATACGCAGTATTTT CASSLAFAGGNTDTQYF
TRBJ1-5 . TRBD1 TRBV7-9 16 TGTGCCAGCAGCTTAGTATCGACAGGGCCTGATCAGCCCCAGCATTTT CASSLVSTGPDQPQHF
TRBJ2-5 . TRBD2 TRBV7-9 15 TGTGCCAGCAGCATACTAGCGGGGGCCCAAGAGACCCAGTACTTC CASSILAGAQETQYF
TRBJ1-3 once . TRBV7-9 15 TGTGCCAGCAGGCCAAAGGCAGGGATTGGAAACACCATATATTTT CASRPKAGIGNTIYF
TRBJ1-1 . TRBD1 TRBV11-2 18 TGTGCCAGCAGCTTAGCTCATTGGACAGGGGGTCGAGGCACTGAAGCTTTCTTT CASSLAHWTGGRGTEAFF
TRBJ1-4 . . TRBV7-9 16 TGTGCCAGCAGCTTAGATCCACAGGGAAGGGGTGAAAAACTGTTTTTT CASSLDPQGRGEKLFF
TRBJ2-2 few . TRBV4-1 16 TGCGCCAGCAGCCAAGATCTGGCCAGGGGAATCGGGGAGCTGTTTTTT CASSQDLARGIGELFF
TRBJ1-1 few . TRBV3-1/TRBV3-2 14 TGTGCCAGCAGCCCTGGAGGCGTGAACACTGAAGCTTTCTTT CASSPGGVNTEAFF
TRBJ1-3 . . TRBV6-5 14 TGTGCCAGCAGGCCCGGGACAACTGGAAACACCATATATTTT CASRPGTTGNTIYF
TRBJ1-2 few . TRBV2 12 TGTGCCAGCAGTGGGTGGAGCGATGGCTACACCTTC CASSGWSDGYTF
TRBJ2-7 . TRBD2 TRBV30 14 TGTGCCTGGAGCGGGGGGGCCTTTGTAGCCGAGCAGTACTTC CAWSGGAFVAEQYF
TRBJ2-3 . . TRBV6-4 14 TGTGCCAGCAGTGACTCAGCTGGCCGAGGCGCGCAGTATTTT CASSDSAGRGAQYF
TRBJ1-1 once . TRBV29-1 12 TGCAGCGTTTTGCCGGGGGTGACTGAAGCTTTCTTT CSVLPGVTEAFF
TRBJ2-3 . TRBD1 TRBV14 17 TGTGCCAGCAGCCAAGATGTGGCAGGGGGCGATGCAGATACGCAGTATTTT CASSQDVAGGDADTQYF
TRBJ2-7 . TRBD1 TRBV4-1 15 TGCGCCAGCAGCCAAGTTTTCAGGACAGGGGACGAGCAGTACTTC CASSQVFRTGDEQYF
TRBJ2-5 few . TRBV6-1 15 TGTGCCAGCAGTGAAGTTACAGGGCGGAGAGAGACCCAGTACTTC CASSEVTGRRETQYF
TRBJ1-1 . TRBD1 TRBV18 13 TGTGCCAGCTCGACAGGGGTGAACACTGAAGCTTTCTTT CASSTGVNTEAFF
TRBJ1-1 . . TRBV12-3/TRBV12-4 12 TGTGCCAGCAGCCTACGGGGCACTGAAGCTTTCTTT CASSLRGTEAFF
TRBJ2-1 once TRBD2 TRBV6-2/TRBV6-3 17 TGTGCCAGCAGTGACCCTAAGTGGAGCGGGGGGATGGATGAGCAGTTCTTC CASSDPKWSGGMDEQFF
TRBJ2-7 few . TRBV10-3 12 TGTGCCATCAGTCTGGACAGCTACGAGCAGTACTTC CAISLDSYEQYF
TRBJ1-2 few TRBD1 TRBV5-1 15 TGCGCCAGCAGCCCTACGACAGGGGGCTCCTATGGCTACACCTTC CASSPTTGGSYGYTF
TRBJ2-1 . TRBD2 TRBV20-1 15 TGCAGTGCTAGTCCCAGCGGGGGTTCCTACAATGAGCAGTTCTTC CSASPSGGSYNEQFF
TRBJ1-2 . . TRBV10-3 13 TGTGCCATCAGCAACAGGGAAGCCTATGGCTACACCTTC CAISNREAYGYTF
TRBJ1-2 . . TRBV23-1 17 TGCGCCAGCAGAATGGTAGGATCGGGACACCATAACTATGGCTACACCTTC CASRMVGSGHHNYGYTF
TRBJ2-7 . . TRBV12-3/TRBV12-4 12 TGTGCCAGCAGTTTAGCCCCCTTGGAGCAGTACTTC CASSLAPLEQYF
TRBJ2-3 . TRBD2 TRBV10-3 13 TGTGCCAGCGCTAGCGGGGAACTCTATACGCAGTATTTT CASASGELYTQYF
TRBJ2-1 . . TRBV24-1 14 TGTGCCACCAGTGATCCCCGAGGGTACAATGAGCAGTTCTTC CATSDPRGYNEQFF
TRBJ2-5 . . TRBV7-8 13 TGTGCCAGCAGCTCCAGGGTGGCGGAGACCCAGTACTTC CASSSRVAETQYF
TRBJ2-7 . . TRBV7-2 13 TGTGCCAGCAGCCGTACGGTGGAGGACGAGCAGTACTTC CASSRTVEDEQYF
TRBJ1-1 once . TRBV6-5 13 TGTGCCAGCAGTTACCGGGAAGACACTGAAGCTTTCTTT CASSYREDTEAFF
TRBJ1-6 . . TRBV4-1 17 TGCGCCAGCAGCGCCTATGTCCAGGGCTCGTATAATTCACCCCTCCACTTT CASSAYVQGSYNSPLHF
TRBJ2-7 few TRBD2 TRBV25-1 17 TGTGCCAGCAGTGGGTCCTCTCCGGGACTAGCGGGGCACGAGCAGTACTTC CASSGSSPGLAGHEQYF
TRBJ1-5 . . TRBV27 13 TGTGCCAGCAGTTCCAGGGAGGGACAGCCCCAGCATTTT CASSSREGQPQHF
TRBJ2-7 once . TRBV5-5 14 TGTGCCAGCAGCTTGGAGGCAGGGTCCTACGAGCAGTACTTC CASSLEAGSYEQYF
TRBJ1-2 once . TRBV10-3 13 TGTGCCATCAGTGAGGGCGGCACCTATGGCTACACCTTC CAISEGGTYGYTF
TRBJ1-4 . . TRBV2 13 TGTGCCAGCAGCGAGGGCACGGGGGAAAAACTGTTTTTT CASSEGTGEKLFF
TRBJ2-1 once TRBD2 TRBV28 16 TGTGCCAGCAGTCCGTTGGCGGGGGGGCCAAGGAATGAGCAGTTCTTC CASSPLAGGPRNEQFF
TRBJ2-6 . . TRBV14 15 TGTGCCAGCAGCCAAGGAGGGTCCGGGGCCAACGTCCTGACTTTC CASSQGGSGANVLTF
TRBJ2-1 once . TRBV11-2 11 TGTGCCAGCAGCTTAGGTCAAGAGCAGTTCTTC CASSLGQEQFF
TRBJ2-6 . TRBD2 TRBV9 17 TGTGCCAGCAGCCCCCGGGGGGAGTACTCTGGGGCCAACGTCCTGACTTTC CASSPRGEYSGANVLTF
TRBJ2-7 . TRBD1 TRBV18 15 TGTGCCAGCTCACTCACAGGGGCGGGTTGGAACGAGCAGTACTTC CASSLTGAGWNEQYF
TRBJ1-2 . TRBD1 TRBV5-4 17 TGTGCCAGCAGCTCCGCCCCTGGGGACAGCTCTAACTATGGCTACACCTTC CASSSAPGDSSNYGYTF